Included here is one T cell receptor (beta chain) sequence, with context. What it binds is not known. Both 60 Vbeta primers and 13 Jbeta primers went into the PCR. The protocol was immunoSEQ multiplex PCR, while the TCRdb copy is restricted to in-frame clones and leaves out a portion. The table records around 100,000 clones, 76% of them present only once. The data originate from a study of cytomegalovirus exposure and HLA in healthy donors. Whole-study context: Prior work identified under 130 million unique TCR beta sequences in some 180 million T cells. Early on, a data release was issued that held tens of millions of unique TCRs from HLA-typed donors. Membership in the Caucasian-associated ancestry cluster was found for about 80% of fewer than 450 genotyped donors.

Study conclusions and caveats: The study put under 200 TCR beta chains on its list as cytomegalovirus-associated.

This TCR was recovered from a woman aged 60-75 years in good health and CMV-seropositive. Specimen: PBMCs.

The CDR3 nucleotides are TGTGCCAGCAGTGGGAGGGGGCCCCTAGCTTTCTTT. Its translation: CASSGRGPLAFF. V usage is TRBV6-1 and J usage is TRBJ1-1; 7 nucleotides line up with TRBD1. V was clipped by 4 bases and J by 10 bases; unmatched bases: 6. The CDR3 totals 12 residues. Germline loops: CDR1 MNHNS, CDR2 SASEGT.